A selection of T cell receptor beta chains follows, all from one sample in a study of technical replicates of blood from several donors. Produced via immunoSEQ multiplex PCR; TCRdb's table is partial and in-frame only. The sample contains approximately 79,000 clones, around 96% of which appear only once. Sequencing was done on a sample of T cells isolated from PBMCs. These receptors were taken from a human donor in good health. The CDR3 runs from the conserved cysteine through the conserved F or W. The D gene is left open where the match is weak. Not every row has a clone size; where given, it reads once, few, many or a size class.

d_call: NA
clone_size: NA
cdr3_length: 11
j_call: TRBJ1-1
v_call: TRBV29-1
cdr3_aa: CSVLRNTEAFF
cdr3_nt: TGCAGCGTTTTGAGGAACACTGAAGCTTTCTTT

d_call: NA
clone_size: NA
cdr3_length: 13
j_call: TRBJ2-2
v_call: TRBV29-1
cdr3_aa: CSVEAGNTGELFF
cdr3_nt: TGCAGCGTTGAAGCAGGGAACACCGGGGAGCTGTTTTTT

d_call: TRBD1
clone_size: NA
cdr3_length: 15
j_call: TRBJ2-5
v_call: TRBV13
cdr3_aa: CASSLGHRGRETQYF
cdr3_nt: TGTGCCAGCAGCTTAGGCCACAGGGGGCGGGAGACCCAGTACTTC

d_call: NA
clone_size: NA
cdr3_length: 16
j_call: TRBJ2-5
v_call: TRBV9
cdr3_aa: CASSPQPGGLEETQYF
cdr3_nt: TGTGCCAGCAGCCCCCAGCCGGGGGGCCTGGAAGAGACCCAGTACTTC

d_call: NA
clone_size: NA
cdr3_length: 16
j_call: TRBJ1-3
v_call: TRBV6-5
cdr3_aa: CASSYSTTGAGNTIYF
cdr3_nt: TGTGCCAGCAGTTACTCGACAACGGGGGCTGGAAACACCATATATTTT

d_call: TRBD2
clone_size: NA
cdr3_length: 14
j_call: TRBJ2-5
v_call: TRBV5-6
cdr3_aa: CASSLLAGGETQYF
cdr3_nt: TGTGCCAGCAGCCTCCTAGCGGGAGGCGAGACCCAGTACTTC

d_call: NA
clone_size: NA
cdr3_length: 14
j_call: TRBJ2-5
v_call: TRBV5-1
cdr3_aa: CASSPRAQQETQYF
cdr3_nt: TGCGCCAGCAGCCCGCGGGCTCAACAAGAGACCCAGTACTTC

d_call: NA
clone_size: NA
cdr3_length: 12
j_call: TRBJ2-7
v_call: TRBV6-6
cdr3_aa: CASTRAPYEQYF
cdr3_nt: TGTGCCAGCACCAGGGCGCCCTACGAGCAGTACTTC

d_call: NA
clone_size: NA
cdr3_length: 12
j_call: TRBJ1-1
v_call: TRBV19
cdr3_aa: CASSSNRIWAFF
cdr3_nt: TGTGCCAGTAGTAGCAACAGAATCTGGGCTTTCTTT

d_call: NA
clone_size: few
cdr3_length: 15
j_call: TRBJ1-1
v_call: TRBV9
cdr3_aa: CASSPLQGHNTEAFF
cdr3_nt: TGTGCCAGCAGCCCCTTACAGGGACATAACACTGAAGCTTTCTTT

d_call: TRBD1
clone_size: NA
cdr3_length: 15
j_call: TRBJ2-1
v_call: TRBV9
cdr3_aa: CASSVGQGAFNEQFF
cdr3_nt: TGTGCCAGCAGCGTAGGGCAGGGGGCCTTCAATGAGCAGTTCTTC

d_call: NA
clone_size: NA
cdr3_length: 14
j_call: TRBJ2-5
v_call: TRBV2
cdr3_aa: CAQREQGGTETQYF
cdr3_nt: TGTGCCCAGCGCGAGCAGGGTGGTACGGAGACCCAGTACTTC

d_call: NA
clone_size: once
cdr3_length: 14
j_call: TRBJ2-1
v_call: TRBV10-3
cdr3_aa: CAISDKVGPAEQFF
cdr3_nt: TGTGCCATCAGTGACAAGGTTGGGCCGGCCGAGCAGTTCTTC

d_call: NA
clone_size: once
cdr3_length: 13
j_call: TRBJ2-5
v_call: TRBV5-6
cdr3_aa: CASSFRGQETQYF
cdr3_nt: TGTGCCAGCAGCTTTAGGGGCCAAGAGACCCAGTACTTC

d_call: NA
clone_size: NA
cdr3_length: 14
j_call: TRBJ2-1
v_call: TRBV2
cdr3_aa: CASSRKGDYNEQFF
cdr3_nt: TGTGCCAGCAGTAGGAAGGGGGATTACAATGAGCAGTTCTTC

d_call: NA
clone_size: NA
cdr3_length: 15
j_call: TRBJ1-4
v_call: TRBV5-1
cdr3_aa: CASSARSATNEKLFF
cdr3_nt: TGCGCCAGCAGCGCCCGCTCGGCAACTAATGAAAAACTGTTTTTT

d_call: TRBD2
clone_size: NA
cdr3_length: 17
j_call: TRBJ2-7
v_call: TRBV19
cdr3_aa: CASSITLAGGSLGEQYF
cdr3_nt: TGTGCCAGTAGTATTACTCTAGCGGGAGGATCTTTGGGCGAGCAGTACTTC

d_call: NA
clone_size: NA
cdr3_length: 13
j_call: TRBJ1-4
v_call: TRBV21-1
cdr3_aa: CASSKVRNEKLFF
cdr3_nt: TGTGCCAGCAGCAAAGTACGGAATGAAAAACTGTTTTTT

d_call: TRBD2
clone_size: once
cdr3_length: 13
j_call: TRBJ2-2
v_call: TRBV9
cdr3_aa: CASSEGLARELFF
cdr3_nt: TGTGCCAGCAGCGAGGGACTAGCGCGGGAGCTGTTTTTT

d_call: TRBD1
clone_size: once
cdr3_length: 13
j_call: TRBJ1-2
v_call: TRBV29-1
cdr3_aa: CSGWTGGNYGYTF
cdr3_nt: TGCAGCGGATGGACAGGGGGTAACTATGGCTACACCTTC

d_call: TRBD1
clone_size: NA
cdr3_length: 16
j_call: TRBJ2-1
v_call: TRBV6-5
cdr3_aa: CASSYLFQDRGNEQFF
cdr3_nt: TGTGCCAGCAGTTATCTCTTCCAGGACAGGGGAAATGAGCAGTTCTTC

d_call: TRBD2
clone_size: NA
cdr3_length: 12
j_call: TRBJ2-5
v_call: TRBV10-2
cdr3_aa: CASGTSGETQYF
cdr3_nt: TGCGCCAGCGGGACTAGCGGGGAGACCCAGTACTTC

d_call: NA
clone_size: NA
cdr3_length: 14
j_call: TRBJ2-2
v_call: TRBV9
cdr3_aa: CASSVQGNTGELFF
cdr3_nt: TGTGCCAGCAGCGTACAGGGGAACACCGGGGAGCTGTTTTTT

d_call: NA
clone_size: NA
cdr3_length: 17
j_call: TRBJ1-5
v_call: TRBV5-8
cdr3_aa: CASSLRREPYSNQPQHF
cdr3_nt: TGTGCCAGCAGCTTACGAAGGGAGCCGTATAGCAATCAGCCCCAGCATTTT

d_call: TRBD1
clone_size: NA
cdr3_length: 15
j_call: TRBJ1-1
v_call: TRBV6-1
cdr3_aa: CASSLLQGANTEAFF
cdr3_nt: TGTGCCAGCAGTCTATTACAGGGGGCCAACACTGAAGCTTTCTTT

d_call: NA
clone_size: NA
cdr3_length: 12
j_call: TRBJ2-3
v_call: TRBV28
cdr3_aa: CASSSSVDTQYF
cdr3_nt: TGTGCCAGCAGCTCCAGTGTGGATACGCAGTATTTT

d_call: NA
clone_size: NA
cdr3_length: 15
j_call: TRBJ1-4
v_call: TRBV9
cdr3_aa: CASTQTGQLNEKLFF
cdr3_nt: TGTGCCAGCACCCAGACGGGACAACTGAATGAAAAACTGTTTTTT

d_call: TRBD2
clone_size: NA
cdr3_length: 16
j_call: TRBJ2-3
v_call: TRBV5-6
cdr3_aa: CASSFTGTSWSDTQYF
cdr3_nt: TGTGCCAGCAGCTTTACCGGGACTAGCTGGTCAGATACGCAGTATTTT

d_call: NA
clone_size: NA
cdr3_length: 15
j_call: TRBJ1-1
v_call: TRBV27
cdr3_aa: CASSPLDYVNTEAFF
cdr3_nt: TGTGCCAGCAGTCCCCTGGACTACGTGAACACTGAAGCTTTCTTT

d_call: NA
clone_size: NA
cdr3_length: 16
j_call: TRBJ2-2
v_call: TRBV6-4
cdr3_aa: CASSGAAETNTGELFF
cdr3_nt: TGTGCCAGCAGTGGCGCAGCGGAGACGAACACCGGGGAGCTGTTTTTT

d_call: TRBD1
clone_size: NA
cdr3_length: 14
j_call: TRBJ1-1
v_call: TRBV6-5
cdr3_aa: CASLRTGGVTEAFF
cdr3_nt: TGTGCCAGCCTACGGACAGGGGGTGTCACTGAAGCTTTCTTT

d_call: TRBD1
clone_size: NA
cdr3_length: 13
j_call: TRBJ2-7
v_call: TRBV27
cdr3_aa: CASSFSGGNEQYF
cdr3_nt: TGTGCCAGCAGTTTTTCAGGGGGCAACGAGCAGTACTTC

d_call: TRBD1
clone_size: NA
cdr3_length: 15
j_call: TRBJ1-1
v_call: TRBV5-1
cdr3_aa: CASSLRTGGSTEAFF
cdr3_nt: TGCGCCAGCAGCTTAAGGACAGGGGGTTCCACTGAAGCTTTCTTT

d_call: NA
clone_size: NA
cdr3_length: 12
j_call: TRBJ2-7
v_call: TRBV18
cdr3_aa: CASSPYSYEQYF
cdr3_nt: TGTGCCAGCTCACCTTACTCCTACGAGCAGTACTTC

d_call: NA
clone_size: NA
cdr3_length: 15
j_call: TRBJ1-2
v_call: TRBV28
cdr3_aa: CASSSPDSPHYGYTF
cdr3_nt: TGTGCCAGCAGCTCCCCTGACAGCCCTCACTATGGCTACACCTTC

d_call: NA
clone_size: NA
cdr3_length: 13
j_call: TRBJ2-7
v_call: TRBV11-3
cdr3_aa: CASSFQGGYEQYF
cdr3_nt: TGTGCCAGCAGCTTTCAAGGGGGCTACGAGCAGTACTTC

d_call: NA
clone_size: NA
cdr3_length: 13
j_call: TRBJ2-7
v_call: TRBV6-6
cdr3_aa: CASSALSFHEQYF
cdr3_nt: TGTGCCAGCAGTGCCCTAAGCTTCCACGAGCAGTACTTC

d_call: NA
clone_size: NA
cdr3_length: 15
j_call: TRBJ1-2
v_call: TRBV9
cdr3_aa: CATTAGQPTNYGYTF
cdr3_nt: TGTGCCACCACAGCCGGACAGCCAACCAACTATGGCTACACCTTC

d_call: TRBD2
clone_size: NA
cdr3_length: 15
j_call: TRBJ2-3
v_call: TRBV27
cdr3_aa: CASTQGGRRTDTQYF
cdr3_nt: TGTGCCAGCACCCAAGGCGGGAGGAGAACAGATACGCAGTATTTT

d_call: NA
clone_size: NA
cdr3_length: 15
j_call: TRBJ2-2
v_call: TRBV7-9
cdr3_aa: CASRYHGSNTGELFF
cdr3_nt: TGTGCCAGCAGATACCACGGTTCGAACACCGGGGAGCTGTTTTTT

d_call: NA
clone_size: NA
cdr3_length: 12
j_call: TRBJ2-3
v_call: TRBV7-3
cdr3_aa: CASRGSTDTQYF
cdr3_nt: TGTGCCAGCAGGGGCAGCACAGATACGCAGTATTTT

d_call: TRBD2
clone_size: NA
cdr3_length: 13
j_call: TRBJ2-3
v_call: TRBV30
cdr3_aa: CAWNSLAGLTQYF
cdr3_nt: TGTGCCTGGAATTCCCTAGCGGGGTTAACGCAGTATTTT